This is a list of T cell receptor beta chains from one sample in a study of T cells in Graves' hyperthyroidism and ophthalmopathy. TCRdb analysed the multiplex PCR reads with MiXCR anew, one entry per CDR3 protein. The table shows fewer than 250,000 distinct CDR3 sequences, with approximately 16% occurring only once. The sequenced sample was blood. The receptors shown here come from a young woman with Graves' ophthalmopathy. Each CDR3 is given without its conserved first and last residue. D genes are given only for firm matches.

d_call v_call cdr3_aa
. TRBV6-2/TRBV6-3 ASSYFAGPYEQY
TRBD2 TRBV11-2 ASSLGLAGGHEQY
. TRBV7-2 ASSPIALVVYNEQF
. TRBV12-5 ASGLVIDSTNQPQH
TRBD2 TRBV2 ASIRGPSGSDNEQF
. TRBV3-1 ASSQVVGQPQH
. TRBV2 ASSETWDAF
TRBD1 TRBV20-1 SAMDRSSGNTIY
. TRBV12-3/TRBV12-4 ASSLAQNEELF
. TRBV5-1 ASRTDPNYGYT
TRBD2 TRBV12-3/TRBV12-4 ASSQLAGYVTDTQY
. TRBV5-1 ASSLALGGGYGYT
. TRBV6-1 ASSPQRNIPGYGYT
TRBD2 TRBV20-1 SPDGTSGGKDYTDTQY
. TRBV28 ASSFRQGGLGELF
. TRBV28 ASSLVSGMNQPQH
. TRBV6-1 ASSSTGLNTGELF
. TRBV5-4 ASSFGTFLNSPPH
. TRBV3-1 ASSQWTQGYT
. TRBV5-1 ASSLLGESPLH
. TRBV2 ASRPWTRYNEQF
. TRBV11-2 ASSLSDTEAF
. TRBV20-1 SAPGQSTDTQY
. TRBV9 ASSVGGGQYNEQF
TRBD2 TRBV7-7 ASSRATSCRYEQY
TRBD2 TRBV20-1 SARQGSSGRNEQY
. TRBV6-1 ASSEGRVWNSPLH
TRBD2 TRBV3-1 ASSPRRTSGGSYEQY
TRBD1 TRBV5-1 ASSFRTGTMNTEAF
TRBD2 TRBV10-2 ASKRGLASYNEQF
TRBD2 TRBV5-1 ASSSSGRDTQY
TRBD1 TRBV15 ATSRDGAGGDYGYT
TRBD2 TRBV19 ASILWTSGRREQF
TRBD2 TRBV9 ASSVRAGGPGEQF